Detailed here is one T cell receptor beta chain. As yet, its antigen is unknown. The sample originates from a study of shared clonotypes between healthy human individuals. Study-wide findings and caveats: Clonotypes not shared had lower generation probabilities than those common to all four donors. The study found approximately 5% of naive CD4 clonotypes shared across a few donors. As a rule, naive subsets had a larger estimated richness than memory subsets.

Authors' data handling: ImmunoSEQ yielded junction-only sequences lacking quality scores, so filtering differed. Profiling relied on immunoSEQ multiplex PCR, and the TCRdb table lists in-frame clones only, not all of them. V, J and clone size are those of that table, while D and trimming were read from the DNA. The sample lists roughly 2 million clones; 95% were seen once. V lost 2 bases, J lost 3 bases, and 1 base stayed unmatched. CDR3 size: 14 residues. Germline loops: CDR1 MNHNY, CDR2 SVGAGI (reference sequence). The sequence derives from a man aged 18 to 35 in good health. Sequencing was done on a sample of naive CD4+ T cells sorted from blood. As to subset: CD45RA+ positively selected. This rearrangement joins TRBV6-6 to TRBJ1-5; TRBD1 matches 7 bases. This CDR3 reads CASSYDRVNQPQHF. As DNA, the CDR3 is TGTGCCAGCAGTTACGACAGGGTCAATCAGCCCCAGCATTTT.